These T cell receptor beta chains were read from a single sample in a study of OX40 agonist ivuxolimab in advanced cancers. This table comes from immunoSEQ multiplex PCR, and its TCRdb copy is limited to in-frame clones, with some not included. The sample yields some 80,000 clones, over 75% seen once. Sequencing used CD4+ or CD8+ T cells sorted from blood, obtained in a trial of the OX40 agonist ivuxolimab. These receptors all come from an adult with an advanced solid tumor such as melanoma, head and neck, liver or kidney cancer. Both conserved end residues are part of each CDR3. A D gene is named only where the DNA matches it firmly. A row's size may be missing; if present it is once, few, many or a size class.

CDR3nt,CDR3aa,d_gene,v_gene,abundance,j_gene
TGTGCCAGCACTAGCTTCCCAAGTTACGAGCAGTACTTC,CASTSFPSYEQYF,.,TRBV6-6,.,TRBJ2-7
TGTGCCTGGGAGGGAGGGGGCCCAGATACGCAGTATTTT,CAWEGGGPDTQYF,.,TRBV30,.,TRBJ2-3
TGTGCCAGCAGGCCTGCATGGGACGAGCAGTACTTC,CASRPAWDEQYF,.,TRBV2,.,TRBJ2-7
TGTGCCAGCAGTTACCAGAGATCTGGGGCCAACGTCCTGACTTTC,CASSYQRSGANVLTF,.,TRBV6-6,few,TRBJ2-6
TGTGCCAGCTCACCCACTAGTCAGGGGGCCTACGAGCAGTACTTC,CASSPTSQGAYEQYF,TRBD1,TRBV18,.,TRBJ2-7
TGTGCCAGCAGCGTAACCCTCACTAGCGGGGGGCTCGGTGAGCAGTTCTTC,CASSVTLTSGGLGEQFF,TRBD2,TRBV9,.,TRBJ2-1
TGTGCCACCCAGGGTTCTGGAAACACCATATATTTT,CATQGSGNTIYF,.,TRBV6-5,.,TRBJ1-3
TGTGCCAGCAGCTTGGTAGGCCCAGATCAGCCCCAGCATTTT,CASSLVGPDQPQHF,.,TRBV5-6,.,TRBJ1-5
TGTGCTAGTGGTTTCCCACTAGCGGGGGGGCGGGACAATGAGCAGTTCTTC,CASGFPLAGGRDNEQFF,TRBD2,TRBV12-5,.,TRBJ2-1
TGTGCCAGCAGCGTAGGTGGCGGAGGGGGCGGTGAAAAACTGTTTTTT,CASSVGGGGGGEKLFF,TRBD1,TRBV9,.,TRBJ1-4
TGCGCCAGCAGCTCGACTGCAGGAGGGTGGGAGACCCAGTACTTC,CASSSTAGGWETQYF,.,TRBV5-1,.,TRBJ2-5
TGTGCCAGCAGTTACGAAAGGAGCTATGGCTACACCTTC,CASSYERSYGYTF,.,TRBV5-6,.,TRBJ1-2
TGTGCCTGGAGTAGAGCCGGAACTCAGCCCCAGCATTTT,CAWSRAGTQPQHF,.,TRBV30,.,TRBJ1-5
TGTGCCGCCACTCTGACTAGCAGAAGCACAGATACGCAGTATTTT,CAATLTSRSTDTQYF,TRBD2,TRBV6-5,.,TRBJ2-3
TGTGCCAGCTCCGAGACCGGGGAGCTGTTTTTT,CASSETGELFF,.,TRBV18,.,TRBJ2-2
TGTGCCACCGCTAAGGACTACGAGCAGTACTTC,CATAKDYEQYF,.,TRBV10-3,.,TRBJ2-7
TGTGCCAGTTTTGGCAAGACTCTAGGTGTGAATCAGCCCCAGCATTTT,CASFGKTLGVNQPQHF,.,TRBV19,.,TRBJ1-5
TGTGCCAGCAGATTCCGACAGGGTAGCTATGGCTACACCTTC,CASRFRQGSYGYTF,TRBD1,TRBV6-5,.,TRBJ1-2
TGTGCCAGCAGTGAGCTGTCCCTGAGGGGTGATACGCAGTATTTT,CASSELSLRGDTQYF,.,TRBV2,.,TRBJ2-3
TGTGCCAGCAGCTTAGGGGGCGGGACGAACACCATATATTTT,CASSLGGGTNTIYF,.,TRBV11-2,.,TRBJ1-3
TGTGCCGGGGACAGGGGCGGGAGCTCCCATAATTCACCCCTCCACTTT,CAGDRGGSSHNSPLHF,TRBD1,TRBV30,.,TRBJ1-6
TGTGCCAGCAGCTTAGGTCAGGCGGAACAAGAGACCCAGTACTTC,CASSLGQAEQETQYF,.,TRBV7-9,once,TRBJ2-5
TGTGCCAGCAGCTCAGACGGATTAGATACGCAGTATTTT,CASSSDGLDTQYF,.,TRBV7-6,.,TRBJ2-3
TGTGCTAGTGGTTTGGTACGGACTTCCGACAGAAGCGGGGAGCTGTTTTTT,CASGLVRTSDRSGELFF,.,TRBV12-5,.,TRBJ2-2
TGTGCTAGTGGGGTTAACACTGAAGCTTTCTTT,CASGVNTEAFF,.,TRBV12-5,.,TRBJ1-1
TGTGCCAGCACCCCCCCGTGGGGGCACACTGAAGCTTTCTTT,CASTPPWGHTEAFF,.,TRBV6-5,.,TRBJ1-1
TGTGCCAGCGGCGGGATGTACGAGCAGTACTTC,CASGGMYEQYF,.,TRBV28,.,TRBJ2-7
TGTGCCAGCAGGACCACAAGTACAGGGGTCGGGGAGCTGTTTTTT,CASRTTSTGVGELFF,TRBD1,TRBV6-1,.,TRBJ2-2
TGTGCCAGTAGGCAGAGTAATCAGCCCCAGCATTTT,CASRQSNQPQHF,.,TRBV19,.,TRBJ1-5
TGTGCCAGCAGCTCAGGACAGGGGGTACGTTCACCCCTCCACTTT,CASSSGQGVRSPLHF,TRBD1,TRBV7-2,.,TRBJ1-6
TGTGCCAGCAGCACCTCGACAGGAGGGACCGGGGAGCTGTTTTTT,CASSTSTGGTGELFF,.,TRBV7-2,.,TRBJ2-2
TGTGCCAGCAGCTCCCGCGGGACTAGCGGGGCGTCTACGCAGTATTTT,CASSSRGTSGASTQYF,TRBD2,TRBV7-3,.,TRBJ2-3
TGTGCCAGTAGTCTCGACCCCCCGAAGGACCAGTACTTC,CASSLDPPKDQYF,.,TRBV19,.,TRBJ2-5
TGTGCCAGCAGCTTAGGGACAGGGAATTACGAGCAGTACTTC,CASSLGTGNYEQYF,TRBD1,TRBV7-2,.,TRBJ2-7
TGTGCCAGCTCACCACCTGGGACTAGCGGCAACTATGGCTACACCTTC,CASSPPGTSGNYGYTF,.,TRBV18,.,TRBJ1-2
TGTGCCAGCCAACAGGGGTACATGAAGAACACTGAAGCTTTCTTT,CASQQGYMKNTEAFF,TRBD1,TRBV6-1,.,TRBJ1-1
TGTGCCAGCAGCCGCCAGGACAGTCAAGAGACCCAGTACTTC,CASSRQDSQETQYF,.,TRBV5-4,.,TRBJ2-5
TGTGCCAGCAGCGCCCTAGCGGGGGTCAACAATGAGCAGTTCTTC,CASSALAGVNNEQFF,TRBD2,TRBV7-2,.,TRBJ2-1
TGTGCCAGCAGCTTACACCGACTAGCGGGGCAAGAGACCCAGTACTTC,CASSLHRLAGQETQYF,TRBD2,TRBV7-2,once,TRBJ2-5
TGCAGCGGCCTCTATGGAGATACGCAGTATTTT,CSGLYGDTQYF,.,TRBV29-1,.,TRBJ2-3
TGCGCCAGCAGCGCGGGAGTCCTCGGAAACACCATATATTTT,CASSAGVLGNTIYF,.,TRBV5-1,.,TRBJ1-3
TGTGCCAGCAGCTTGGGGACAGGGAGCAATCAGCCCCAGCATTTT,CASSLGTGSNQPQHF,TRBD1,TRBV5-4,.,TRBJ1-5
TGTGCCAGCAGTGAGGGCAGGATCGAGCAGTACTTC,CASSEGRIEQYF,.,TRBV2,.,TRBJ2-7
TGTGCCAGCAGTTTCAGCGGACAGGGGTGGGAGCCCCAGCATTTT,CASSFSGQGWEPQHF,TRBD1,TRBV2,.,TRBJ1-5